These 27 T cell receptor beta chains came from one sample sequenced in a study of blood T cells in healthy people across ages. The authors ran a second PCR of roughly 6 to 12 cycles using a sample-barcoded 5' primer and a J-beta primer mix. TCRdb re-derived calls from the 5' RACE reads in MiXCR, one entry per CDR3 protein. The table shows fewer than 800,000 distinct CDR3 sequences, with 20% to 25% occurring only once. These same data were also listed under a study on T cells of mothers and their children.

The sample was blood. The receptor set was obtained from a boy younger than 18 in good health.

The chain combines TRBV7-2 with TRBJ2-7, with D perhaps matching TRBD1 or TRBD2 (5 bases each). In germline, CDR1 is SGHTA, CDR2 FQGNSA. V was shortened by 0 bases and J by 0 bases, with 9 bases between the two germline ends. The CDR3 extends over 15 amino acids. Written as DNA, the CDR3 is TGTGCCAGCAGCTTAGCCAGGGAGAACTCCTACGAGCAGTACTTC. It yields the protein CASSLARENSYEQYF.

The V and J genes are TRBV12-3 or TRBV12-4 and TRBJ1-1; D remains unclear. Trimming removed 4 bases from V and 2 bases from J, with 5 bases in between. The CDR3 runs 12 residues. The CDR3, as DNA: TGTGCCAGCAGTTCCTTTAACACTGAAGCTTTCTTT. Encoded protein: CASSSFNTEAFF.

The rearrangement uses TRBV4-2 and TRBJ2-7; D perhaps matches TRBD2 (6 bases). Germline CDR1 and CDR2: LGHNA and YNFKEQ. Trimming removed 0 bases from V and 5 bases from J, with 11 bases in between. This CDR3 is built from 14 residues. Here the CDR3 DNA reads TGTGCCAGCAGCCAAGAACCAGGAGGGGACGAGCAGTACTTC. It yields the protein CASSQEPGGDEQYF.

This clonotype has just one count. The V and J genes are TRBV28 and TRBJ2-7; unclear D gene. The V end lost 11 bases, the J end lost 2 bases, and 16 bases lay between the germline ends. Germline V gene data show CDR1 as MDHEN and CDR2 as SYDVKM. The CDR3 is made up of 13 amino acids. The CDR3 DNA reads TGTGCCGGTGAAAACGGAAAGACCTACGAGCAGTACTTC. Encoded protein: CAGENGKTYEQYF. Filled out from reference TRBV28 and TRBJ2-7, the complete variable domain reads DVKVTQSSRYLVKRTGEKVFLECVQDMDHENMFWYRQDPGLGLRLIYFSYDVKMKEKGDIPEGYSVSREKKERFSLILESASTNQTSMYLCAGENGKTYEQYFGPGTRLTVT.

This clonotype was found a few times. The chain joins TRBV7-3 to TRBJ2-2, with D uncertain. The ends were cut back, 2 bases at V and 7 bases at J, with 8 bases in the middle. The CDR3 consists of 13 residues. Germline loops: CDR1 SGHTA, CDR2 FQGTGA. The CDR3 nucleotides are TGTGCCAGCAGCTTAGTTACGGGCGGGGAGCTGTTTTTT. Protein product: CASSLVTGGELFF.

This clonotype was seen a few times. The chain links TRBV6-5 to TRBJ1-4, with D perhaps TRBD1 (5 bases). This CDR3 is 14 amino acids long. Germline V lookup: CDR1 MNHEY, CDR2 SVGAGI. V gave up 6 bases and J gave up 5 bases, with 13 bases separating them. The chain's CDR3 is CASSPQGLNEKLFF. The DNA for the CDR3 is TGTGCCAGCAGCCCCCAGGGTTTAAATGAAAAACTGTTTTTT.

CDR3 protein: CASSENRVAKNIQYF. Written as DNA, the CDR3 is TGTGCCAGCAGCGAAAACAGGGTTGCCAAAAACATTCAGTACTTC. The genes are TRBV2 and TRBJ2-4, with a weak D call TRBD1 (6 bases). This CDR3 comprises 15 residues. Between the trimmed V and J ends, which lost 6 bases and 1 base, there was a span of 13 bases. CDR1 and CDR2 from the germline V gene are SNHLY and FYNNEI. The variable domain in full, with the rest retrieved from reference TRBV2 and TRBJ2-4, is EPEVTQTPSHQVTQMGQEVILRCVPISNHLYFYWYRQILGQKVEFLVSFYNNEISEKSEIFDDQFSVERPDGSNFTLKIRSTKLEDSAMYFCASSENRVAKNIQYFGAGTRLSVL.

The rearrangement joins TRBV5-1 to TRBJ1-4, with 7 bases lining up with TRBD1. This CDR3 has 14 amino acids. Trimming at V came to 7 bases and at J to 5 bases, leaving 8 bases not matched to a gene. From germline, CDR1 is SGHRS and CDR2 YFSETQ. In DNA, the CDR3 is TGCGCCAGCGCTCGAGGGACAGACAATGAAAAACTGTTTTTT. This sequence encodes CASARGTDNEKLFF.

In this sample, this clonotype turned up a few times. The J gene is TRBJ1-4, the V gene TRBV28; maybe TRBD1 (6 bases). The length of the CDR3 is 15 residues. Germline V gene data show CDR1 as MDHEN and CDR2 as SYDVKM. V was cut by 5 bases and J by 8 bases, with 18 bases left in between. CDR3 loop: CASSPQGGGDEKLFF. The CDR3 DNA reads as TGTGCCAGCAGTCCCCAAGGGGGGGGGGACGAAAAACTGTTTTTT.

The J gene is TRBJ2-2, the V gene TRBV3-1, with 7 bases identical to TRBD2. J was trimmed by 0 bases and V by 1 base; bases with no gene match: 14. There are 20 residues in the CDR3. CDR1 and CDR2 (germline): LGHDT, YNNKEL (reference sequence). In DNA, the CDR3 is TGTGCCAGCAGCCAAGTTTATAGACTAGCCGACGCCGCGAACACCGGGGAGCTGTTTTTT. Translating gives CASSQVYRLADAANTGELFF.

The chain uses TRBV3-1 and TRBJ1-5; 12 nucleotides align to TRBD1. Germline V CDR1 and CDR2: LGHDT, YNNKEL (reference sequence). This CDR3 region has 14 residues. V lost 3 bases and J lost 7; bases outside the gene matches: 1. The CDR3 region has the DNA TGTGCCAGCAGCCACGGGACAGGGGGCCAGCCCCAGCATTTT. Its protein is CASSHGTGGQPQHF.

This clonotype appeared a few times. The genes are TRBV2 and TRBJ2-3, with 7 bases matching TRBD2. This CDR3 comprises 15 residues. Germline V gives CDR1 SNHLY, CDR2 FYNNEI. V was pared by 5 bases and J by 2 bases, with 7 bases of the junction left unmatched. CDR3 loop: CASSPETSSTDTQYF. CDR3 nucleotides: TGTGCCAGCAGTCCCGAGACTAGCTCCACAGATACGCAGTATTTT. The variable domain in full, completed from reference TRBV2 and TRBJ2-3, reads EPEVTQTPSHQVTQMGQEVILRCVPISNHLYFYWYRQILGQKVEFLVSFYNNEISEKSEIFDDQFSVERPDGSNFTLKIRSTKLEDSAMYFCASSPETSSTDTQYFGPGTRLTVL.

The sample holds a few counts of this clonotype. The chain joins TRBV6-1 to TRBJ1-4, with D uncertain. The CDR3 covers 14 residues. The germline V gene has CDR1 MNHNS and CDR2 SASEGT. Trimming removed 3 bases from V and 8 bases from J, with 13 bases in between. For the CDR3, the DNA is TGTGCCAGCAGTGATGTGAGAATTCGGGAAAAACTGTTTTTT. Amino acids: CASSDVRIREKLFF.

Comment on this clonotype: Germline is not matched at one junction end, which may reflect a read error. This sequence joins TRBV9 and TRBJ1-1, with D possibly being TRBD1 (5 bases). The CDR3 extends over 14 amino acids. Per germline, CDR1 SGDLS and CDR2 YYNGEE. The CDR3 nucleotides read TGTGCCAGCAGCGTGGGCAGGGTTAACACTGAACCTTTCTTT. Translated, it gives CASSVGRVNTEPFF.

The chain is built from TRBV28 and TRBJ2-7; D tentatively reads TRBD1 or TRBD2 (5 bases each). The CDR3 spans 13 residues. CDR1 is MDHEN, CDR2 SYDVKM, per germline. V lost 6 bases to trimming and J lost 3 bases, with 12 bases between them. This CDR3 reads CASSGTARYEQYF. The CDR3 DNA follows: TGTGCCAGCAGCGGGACGGCCCGCTACGAGCAGTACTTC.

This clonotype turned up a few times. V gene TRBV28 combines with J gene TRBJ1-4, with a weak D call TRBD1 (5 bases). The CDR3 is made up of 15 amino acids. Trimming took off 6 bases at V and 5 bases at J, with 16 bases between the two ends. Germline CDR1 reads MDHEN; CDR2 reads SYDVKM. The CDR3, as DNA: TGTGCCAGCAGAGCCGTTCATGCAGGGAATGAAAAACTGTTTTTT. Amino acid sequence: CASRAVHAGNEKLFF.

A few counts support this clonotype. The chain carries TRBV6-2 or TRBV6-3 and TRBJ2-4; possibly TRBD1 for D (6 bases). This CDR3 region has 14 residues. Germline CDR1 is MNHEY and CDR2 is SVGEGT. The V end lost 9 bases, the J end lost 12 bases, and 24 bases lay between the germline ends. In nucleotides, the CDR3 is TGTGCCAGTCAGGTTGGGCAGGGAAGGGACACTCAGTACTTC. It translates to CASQVGQGRDTQYF.

This clonotype has a single count. The rearrangement links TRBV7-9 to TRBJ2-7; weak D call: TRBD1 (5 bases). CDR1 is SEHNR and CDR2 is FQNEAQ in the germline V gene (reference sequence). The CDR3 runs 12 residues. The V gene lost 1 base and the J gene lost 5 bases, with 6 bases spanning the gap. CDR3 sequence (DNA): TGTGCCAGCAGCTTAGAGGACAACGAGCAGTACTTC. This gives the protein CASSLEDNEQYF.

V and J are TRBV6-5 and TRBJ1-2, with D possibly being TRBD1 (5 bases). V lost 6 bases to trimming and J lost 3 bases, with 17 bases between them. The CDR3 contains 15 residues. Germline loops: CDR1 MNHEY, CDR2 SVGAGI. The CDR3 DNA follows: TGTGCCAGCAGCCCCGGGACCCCACCGCACTATGGCTACACCTTC. Protein sequence: CASSPGTPPHYGYTF.

This clonotype came up a few times. This chain connects TRBV25-1 to TRBJ2-5; D is unclear. The DNA end is more similar to TRBJ2-1, so the J call may be wrong. This CDR3 has 13 residues. CDR1 and CDR2 from the germline V gene are MGHDK and SYGVNS. CDR3 in DNA: TGTGCCAGCAGTGAAGGCGGCCTTATAGGGCAGTTCTTC. Its translation: CASSEGGLIGQFF.

This clonotype was recorded a few times. The chain uses TRBV14 and TRBJ1-1; D is possibly TRBD1 (5 bases). Germline V lookup: CDR1 SGHDN, CDR2 FVKESK. CDR3 length equals 18 residues. The ends were cut back, 3 bases at V and 0 bases at J, with 20 bases in the middle. CDR3 DNA sequence: TGTGCCAGCAGCCAGGTCCGGAACCCCAGGGCTCTGAACACTGAAGCTTTCTTT. Its translation: CASSQVRNPRALNTEAFF.

The rearrangement links TRBV29-1 to TRBJ1-1; D is ambiguous. Looked up from germline, CDR1 is SQVTM and CDR2 is ANQGSEA. The CDR3 consists of 13 residues. V was shortened by 2 bases and J by 0 bases, with 7 bases between the two germline ends. The CDR3 protein is CSVEHRMNTEAFF. The DNA of the CDR3 is TGCAGCGTTGAACACAGAATGAACACTGAAGCTTTCTTT.

The chain combines TRBV6-2 or TRBV6-3 with TRBJ1-1; D is possibly TRBD1 (5 bases). With 5 bases removed from V and 2 bases from J, the gap between germline ends came to 15 bases. Looked up from germline, CDR1 is MNHEY and CDR2 is SVGEGT. The CDR3 totals 15 residues. CDR3 in amino acids: CASSTRGGFNTEAFF. CDR3 DNA sequence: TGTGCCAGCAGTACCCGCGGGGGGTTTAACACTGAAGCTTTCTTT.

This clonotype has more than one count but fewer than ten. The chain uses TRBV19 and TRBJ1-2; D might be TRBD1 (6 bases). Germline CDR1 reads LNHDA; CDR2 reads SQIVND (reference sequence). Trimming stripped 8 bases from V and 0 bases from J, with 10 bases between. CDR3 size: 13 residues. The CDR3 here is CASQTGTNYGYTF. The CDR3 nucleotides are TGTGCCAGTCAGACAGGCACTAACTATGGCTACACCTTC.

This chain uses TRBV13 with TRBJ2-3, with 9 bases matching TRBD2. Looked up from germline, CDR1 is PRHDT and CDR2 is FYEKMQ (reference sequence). The CDR3 contains 18 residues. Trimming removed 5 bases from V and 4 bases from J; junction bases left unmatched: 16. CDR3: CASSPRASGGSFSDTQYF. The CDR3 coding sequence is TGTGCCAGCAGCCCCAGGGCCAGCGGGGGGTCCTTTTCAGATACGCAGTATTTT.

The chain carries TRBV4-1 and TRBJ2-1; D not certain. Per germline, CDR1 MGHRA and CDR2 YSYEKL. V was shortened by 6 bases and J by 2 bases, with 8 bases between the two germline ends. The CDR3 is made up of 13 amino acids. The CDR3 nucleotides read TGCGCCAGCAGTTCGATGACCTACAATGAGCAGTTCTTC. This encodes CASSSMTYNEQFF.

The rearrangement uses TRBV11-3 and TRBJ2-5, with D hard to call. The DNA end lines up better with TRBJ2-1; the J call may be wrong. Per the germline V gene, CDR1 is SGHNT and CDR2 is YENEEA. The CDR3 totals 13 residues. The CDR3 DNA follows: TGTGCCAGCAGCTCCGGTAGGACGAATGAGCAGTTCTTC. Translating gives CASSSGRTNEQFF.